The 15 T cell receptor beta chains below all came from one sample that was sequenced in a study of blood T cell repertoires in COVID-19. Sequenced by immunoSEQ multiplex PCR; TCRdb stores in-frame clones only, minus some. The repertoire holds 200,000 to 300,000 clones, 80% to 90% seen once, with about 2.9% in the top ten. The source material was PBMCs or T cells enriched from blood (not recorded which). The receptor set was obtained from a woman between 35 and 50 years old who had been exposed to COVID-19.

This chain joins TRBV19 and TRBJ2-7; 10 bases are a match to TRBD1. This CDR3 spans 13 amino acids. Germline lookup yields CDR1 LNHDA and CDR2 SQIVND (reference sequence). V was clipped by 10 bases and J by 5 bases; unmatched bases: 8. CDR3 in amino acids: CATKPGTGDEQYF. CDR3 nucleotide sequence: TGTGCCACTAAACCCGGGACAGGGGACGAGCAGTACTTC.

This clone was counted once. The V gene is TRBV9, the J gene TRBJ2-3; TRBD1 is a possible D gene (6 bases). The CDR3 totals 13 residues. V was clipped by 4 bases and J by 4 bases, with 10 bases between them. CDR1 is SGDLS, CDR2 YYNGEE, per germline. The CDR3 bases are TGTGCCAGCAGCTATGAGGGGGCAGATACGCAGTATTTT. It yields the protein CASSYEGADTQYF.

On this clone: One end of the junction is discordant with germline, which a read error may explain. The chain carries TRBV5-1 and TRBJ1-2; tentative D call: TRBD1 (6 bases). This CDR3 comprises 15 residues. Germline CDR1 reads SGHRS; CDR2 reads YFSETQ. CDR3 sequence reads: CASSQAGQSNYGYTF. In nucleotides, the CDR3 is TGTGCCAGCAGCCAAGCCGGACAGTCCAACTATGGCTACACCTTC.

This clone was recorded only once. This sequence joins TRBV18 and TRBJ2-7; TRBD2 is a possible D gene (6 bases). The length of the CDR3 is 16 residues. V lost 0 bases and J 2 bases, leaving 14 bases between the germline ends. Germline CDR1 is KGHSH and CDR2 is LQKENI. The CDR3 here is CASSPPIRGVPYEQYF. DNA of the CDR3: TGTGCCAGCTCACCACCAATTCGCGGGGTCCCCTACGAGCAGTACTTC.

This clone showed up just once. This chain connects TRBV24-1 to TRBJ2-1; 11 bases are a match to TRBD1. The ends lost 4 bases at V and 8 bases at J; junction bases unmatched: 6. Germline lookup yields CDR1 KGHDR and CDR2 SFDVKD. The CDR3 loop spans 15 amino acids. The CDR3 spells CATSDPRTGGDEQFF. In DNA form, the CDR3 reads TGTGCCACCAGTGACCCGCGGACAGGGGGCGATGAGCAGTTCTTC.

CDR3 protein: CAWKAHNEQGEAFF. CDR3 sequence (DNA): TGTGCCTGGAAGGCCCATAACGAACAGGGTGAAGCTTTCTTT. The chain uses TRBV30 and TRBJ1-1, with TRBD1 as a possible D gene (6 bases). The germline V gene has CDR1 GTSNPN and CDR2 SVGIG (reference sequence). Trimming pared 4 bases from V and 7 bases from J, leaving 19 bases between. The CDR3 is made up of 14 amino acids.

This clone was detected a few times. CDR3 protein: CASRPHGGSYGYTF. CDR3 nucleotide sequence: TGTGCCAGCAGACCTCATGGGGGGAGCTATGGCTACACCTTC. The chain is built from TRBV6-5 and TRBJ1-2, with D possibly being TRBD1 (5 bases). The ends were cut back, 6 bases at V and 4 bases at J, with 15 bases in the middle. The CDR3 length is 14 residues. Per germline, CDR1 MNHEY and CDR2 SVGAGI.

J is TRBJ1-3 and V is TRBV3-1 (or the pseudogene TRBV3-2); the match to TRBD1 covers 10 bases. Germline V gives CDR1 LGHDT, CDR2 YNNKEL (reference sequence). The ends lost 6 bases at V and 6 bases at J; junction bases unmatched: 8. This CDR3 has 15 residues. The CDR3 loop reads CASSRTGTGENTIYF. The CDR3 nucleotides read TGTGCCAGCAGTCGAACCGGGACAGGGGAAAACACCATATATTTT.

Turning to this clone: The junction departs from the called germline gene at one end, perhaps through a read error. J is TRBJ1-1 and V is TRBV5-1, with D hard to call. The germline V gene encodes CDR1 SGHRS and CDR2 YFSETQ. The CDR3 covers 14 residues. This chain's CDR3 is CASSFNSERTEAFF. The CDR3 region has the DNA TGTGCCAGCAGCTTCAATTCCGAGAGGACTGAAGCTTTCTTT.

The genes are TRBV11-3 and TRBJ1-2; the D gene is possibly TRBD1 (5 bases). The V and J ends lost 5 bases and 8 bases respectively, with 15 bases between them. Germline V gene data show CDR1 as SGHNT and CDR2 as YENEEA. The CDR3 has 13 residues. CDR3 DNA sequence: TGTGCCAGCAGCCCTGGGGGGGGACGAGGCTACACCTTC. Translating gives CASSPGGGRGYTF.

The CDR3 nucleotides read TGTGCCAGCAGCTTCGGACTAGCGGGTAGCACAGATACGCAGTATTTT. This sequence encodes CASSFGLAGSTDTQYF. The rearrangement links TRBV11-3 to TRBJ2-3, with 11 nucleotides matching TRBD2. The CDR3 length is 16 residues. Germline-derived CDR1 and CDR2 are SGHNT and YENEEA. J was trimmed by 0 bases and V by 3 bases; bases with no gene match: 2.

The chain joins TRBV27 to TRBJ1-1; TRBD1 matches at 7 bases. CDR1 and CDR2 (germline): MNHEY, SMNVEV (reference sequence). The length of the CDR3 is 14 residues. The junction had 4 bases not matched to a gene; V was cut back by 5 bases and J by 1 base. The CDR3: CASSTGVANTEAFF. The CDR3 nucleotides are TGTGCCAGCAGTACAGGGGTGGCGAACACTGAAGCTTTCTTT.

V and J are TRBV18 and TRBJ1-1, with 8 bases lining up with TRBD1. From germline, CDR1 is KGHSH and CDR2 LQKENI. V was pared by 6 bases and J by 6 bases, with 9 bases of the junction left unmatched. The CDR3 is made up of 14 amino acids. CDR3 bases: TGTGCCAGCTCCCAAGGACAGGGTGATGCTGAAGCTTTCTTT. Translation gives CASSQGQGDAEAFF.

CDR3 region: CASSQAGERSEEQYF. CDR3 DNA sequence: TGTGCCAGCAGCCAAGCGGGGGAAAGGTCGGAGGAGCAGTACTTC. The chain carries TRBV7-3 and TRBJ2-7; TRBD2 aligns across 8 bases. There are 15 residues in the CDR3. The germline CDR1 and CDR2 sequences are SGHTA and FQGTGA. V dropped 5 bases and J dropped 7; count of bases not matched to a gene: 13.

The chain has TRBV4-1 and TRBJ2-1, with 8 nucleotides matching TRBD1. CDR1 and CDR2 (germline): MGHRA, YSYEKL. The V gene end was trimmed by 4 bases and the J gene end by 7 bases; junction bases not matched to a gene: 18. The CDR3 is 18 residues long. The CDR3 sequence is CASSPNAGGAAEENEQFF. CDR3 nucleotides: TGCGCCAGCAGCCCGAATGCAGGGGGCGCGGCAGAGGAAAATGAGCAGTTCTTC.